One T cell receptor beta chain is described in this entry. Its antigen is not yet known. An end of the junction does not agree with germline; a read error may underlie this. The immunoSEQ platform was used to carry out deep TCRbeta sequencing. For the original study's pipeline: Only productive rearrangements were exported from the immunoSEQ Analyzer for further analysis. A two-sided binomial test with a Bonferroni-corrected P below 0.01 was used to call clones that significantly expanded or contracted between timepoints. T cell phenotypes were assigned to bulk TCRbeta clonotypes by matching the clonotypes to single-cell RNA+TCR-seq clones that had the same TCRbeta sequence. Using bulk TCR sequencing data, clone enrichment in tumor was calculated by dividing a clone's tumor frequency by the same clone's PBMC frequency. GLIPH was used to group TCRs into specificity groups, clusters of distinct TCRs likely recognizing common antigens via shared CDR3 motifs. In its TCRdb copy, this immuneACCESS table keeps in-frame sequences only and misses some clones. Where compared with another copy, unresolved V genes explain less than half of these, and the others have no known cause. The D gene and trimming were derived from the DNA, and the V and J assignments and clone size from that table. The sample has 4,000 or so clones on record, about 70% of them singletons. The top ten clones comprise roughly 19% of the sample.

The entry originates in a study of T cells in tumors after PD-1 blockade (dated by TCRdb to about 2019). A note on the overall study: Exclusion criteria were prior checkpoint blockade, use of systemic immunosuppressants, or recent radiotherapy or other anti-cancer therapy within 4 weeks. Pembrolizumab 200 mg every 3 weeks or cemiplimab 350 mg every 2 weeks was administered to patients. Ongoing daily vismodegib 150 mg was also given to a subset of patients during anti-PD-1 treatment. Tumor samples averaged 26,066 TCR templates (range roughly 554-99,264) and approximately 6,000 unique clonotypes, around 18-fold deeper than single-cell TCR sequencing. Paired single-cell RNA and TCR sequencing was done in the study on site-matched tumors from patients with BCC or SCC, both before and after anti-PD-1 therapy. Clinical response was assessed using RECIST version 1.1. General study outcomes and caveats: Exhausted CD8+ clones expanded after therapy were found to be mostly novel clonotypes undetected pre-treatment, suggesting clonal replacement rather than reinvigoration of pre-existing clones. Around 42% of TCR clonotypes from the tumor were detected in blood, and certain novel exhausted tumor clones were present in blood collected before treatment, which suggests recruitment from the periphery. Clonal replacement was seen only when comparing pre- and post-treatment samples and not when comparing two pre-treatment samples, which argues against artifacts from biopsy timing or location. The source of novel T cell clones was not identified and could include lymphoid organs or rare unexpanded clones within the tumor or its periphery.

CDR1 and CDR2 are drawn from the germline V gene: MNHEY, SVGAGI. The CDR3 holds 13 amino acids from the cysteine to the phenylalanine. Only the CDR3 region is kept as DNA, spanning 39 bases read in frame from base 1. Explained via the paper, the time point label denotes: before anti-PD-1 therapy. Tumor biopsies were site-matched, taken from the same primary tumor before and after PD-1 blockade. For bulk TCRbeta sequencing, genomic DNA was extracted from tumor biopsies or peripheral blood, and input amounts ranged from about 550 ng to 6,004 ng. To increase sensitivity for rare clonotypes compared with single-cell TCR sequencing, remaining biopsy material was subjected to bulk TCRbeta sequencing. All patients had histologically proven advanced or metastatic basal or squamous cell carcinoma and were poor candidates for surgical resection. Of the 10 or so patients making up the basal cell carcinoma cohort, about 8 underwent bulk tumor TCR sequencing. Fresh biopsies were taken from the primary tumor site, and part of the biopsy material was kept in RNAlater for exome and bulk TCR sequencing.

This receptor was obtained from a human donor with basal cell carcinoma. The rearranged chain carries TRBV6-5 and TRBJ1-2; the D region possibly corresponds to TRBD1 (6 bases align). The sample here was tumor tissue, taken before anti-PD-1 treatment. The nucleotides are TGTGCCAGCAGTTACTCGCCATCCGACAGGTTCTACTTC. Its amino acids are CASSYSPSDRFYF.